This T cell receptor beta chain stems from a study of shared clonotypes between healthy human individuals. Whole-study findings and limits: Sharing across four donors was highest in naive CD4 (roughly 5%) and lowest in memory CD8 (approximately 0.4%). Investigators collected only blood, and repertoires in tissues likely differ.

Splitting of CD4+ cells produced CD45RA+ naive and CD45RA-negative memory subsets. Clones were read by immunoSEQ multiplex PCR, and TCRdb kept only the in-frame ones, dropping some. This sample has some 1 million clones; about 74% occur once, and the top ten carry about 1.5%. A word on this clone: What it binds is not known.

The germline V gene has CDR1 MNHNS and CDR2 SASEGT. V was trimmed by 8 bases and J by 9 bases, leaving 14 bases between them. This CDR3 region has 13 residues. The chain has TRBV6-1 and TRBJ1-6; D ambiguous. This TCR was sampled from a man younger than 35 in good health. Material for sequencing was memory CD4+ T cells sorted from blood. As to subset: CD45RA-negative fraction. CDR3 coding DNA: TGTGCCAGCCAGAACCGGGGTGGTTCACCCCTCCACTTT. Protein: CASQNRGGSPLHF.